This T cell receptor beta chain was recorded in a study of blood T cell repertoires in COVID-19. Assay: immunoSEQ multiplex PCR; the TCRdb copy retains only in-frame clones and omits some. The data hold around 200,000 clones, with about nine tenths observed a single time. Looked up from germline, CDR1 is SGHTA and CDR2 is FQGNSA. This CDR3 contains 16 residues. The V and J ends lost 5 bases and 5 bases, in that order; junction bases with no gene match: 8. This TCR derives from a man aged 18-30 years with active or convalescent COVID-19. The sample was peripheral blood. The chain combines TRBV7-2 with TRBJ2-3, with 12 bases matching TRBD2. The CDR3 DNA follows: TGTGCCAGCAGCCTTGAACTAGCGGGAGGAATAGATACGCAGTATTTT. Protein: CASSLELAGGIDTQYF.